A selection of T cell receptor beta chains follows, all from one sample in a study of Graves' ophthalmopathy and Graves' hyperthyroidism. TCRdb recomputed calls from the multiplex PCR reads with MiXCR, one row per CDR3 protein. This table has about 370,000 distinct CDR3 sequences, about a sixth appearing once. Sequenced sample: peripheral blood. These receptors were taken from a woman under 30 with Graves' ophthalmopathy. Both conserved end residues are part of each CDR3. Fields, in order: clone size, J gene, V gene, D gene, CDR3 DNA, CDR3 protein. A D gene is named only where the DNA matches it firmly. The size field is filled for only some rows; it gives once, few, many or a size class.

clone_size: many; j_call: TRBJ1-5; v_call: TRBV30; d_call: -; cdr3_nt: TGTGCCTGGGCTCCAGACAGCAATCAGCCCCAGCATTTT; cdr3_aa: CAWAPDSNQPQHF
clone_size: many; j_call: TRBJ2-5; v_call: TRBV29-1; d_call: TRBD1; cdr3_nt: TGCAGCGTTACCACAGGGGTGGAGACCCAGTACTTC; cdr3_aa: CSVTTGVETQYF
clone_size: many; j_call: TRBJ1-6; v_call: TRBV15; d_call: -; cdr3_nt: TGTGCCACCAGTGCAGATGGGTCACCCCTCCACTTT; cdr3_aa: CATSADGSPLHF
clone_size: -; j_call: TRBJ1-2; v_call: TRBV6-4; d_call: TRBD1; cdr3_nt: TGTGCCAGCAGTGTAGTTCCGGACAGGGGTTCCTATGGCTACACCTTC; cdr3_aa: CASSVVPDRGSYGYTF
clone_size: many; j_call: TRBJ2-3; v_call: TRBV7-2; d_call: -; cdr3_nt: TGTGCCAGCAGCTTATCGGGGTCACGGACAGATACGCAGTATTTT; cdr3_aa: CASSLSGSRTDTQYF
clone_size: many; j_call: TRBJ2-4; v_call: TRBV5-1; d_call: TRBD1; cdr3_nt: TGCGCCAGCAGCCCCCGGTGGGCTCTAGGGACAGAAAAAAACATTCAGTACTTC; cdr3_aa: CASSPRWALGTEKNIQYF
clone_size: many; j_call: TRBJ2-7; v_call: TRBV14; d_call: TRBD2; cdr3_nt: TGTGCCAGCAGCCAAGAAGGGAGGGGTGAGCAGTACTTC; cdr3_aa: CASSQEGRGEQYF
clone_size: few; j_call: TRBJ2-5; v_call: TRBV5-6; d_call: -; cdr3_nt: TGTGCCAGCAGCAGTGCAGATTCGACCCAGTACTTC; cdr3_aa: CASSSADSTQYF
clone_size: many; j_call: TRBJ1-3; v_call: TRBV30; d_call: -; cdr3_nt: TGTGCCTGGAGTCAAGGCTCTGGAAACACCATATATTTT; cdr3_aa: CAWSQGSGNTIYF
clone_size: many; j_call: TRBJ1-1; v_call: TRBV5-1; d_call: TRBD1; cdr3_nt: TGCGCCAGCGGGCAGGACAGGGGAAGGACTGAAGCTTTCTTT; cdr3_aa: CASGQDRGRTEAFF
clone_size: many; j_call: TRBJ1-3; v_call: TRBV29-1; d_call: -; cdr3_nt: TGCAGCGGGTCGACCGGCTCTGGAAACACCATATATTTT; cdr3_aa: CSGSTGSGNTIYF
clone_size: many; j_call: TRBJ1-1; v_call: TRBV6-5; d_call: TRBD1; cdr3_nt: TGTGCCAGCAGGCCACAGGGGAAAACTGAAGCTTTCTTT; cdr3_aa: CASRPQGKTEAFF
clone_size: many; j_call: TRBJ1-1; v_call: TRBV20-1; d_call: TRBD1; cdr3_nt: TGCAGTTTAAAAGGGGGCCGGGCCACTGAAGCTTTCTTT; cdr3_aa: CSLKGGRATEAFF
clone_size: many; j_call: TRBJ2-7; v_call: TRBV28; d_call: -; cdr3_nt: TGTGCCAGCAGCCTTAGGAGAGGACTAAACTCCTACGAGCAGTACTTC; cdr3_aa: CASSLRRGLNSYEQYF
clone_size: many; j_call: TRBJ2-2; v_call: TRBV5-1; d_call: TRBD1; cdr3_nt: TGCGCCAGCAGCTTGGGCCCGATCAGGGGGCAAAGTGGGGAGCTGTTTTTT; cdr3_aa: CASSLGPIRGQSGELFF
clone_size: -; j_call: TRBJ2-5; v_call: TRBV28; d_call: -; cdr3_nt: TGTGCCAGCAGTTTATCTCGGAGTCGGGAGACCCAGTACTTC; cdr3_aa: CASSLSRSRETQYF